This T cell receptor beta chain was observed in a study of tumor-infiltrating lymphocytes in oesophageal squamous cell carcinoma. Many counts were recorded for this clonotype. A single base separates this from a much larger clone, so it may be a read error. TCRdb used MiXCR to reprocess the PCR reads, holding one entry per CDR3 protein. The sample includes roughly 12,000 distinct CDR3 sequences, around 50% of them seen just once. The V gene lost 6 bases and the J gene lost 7 bases, with 22 bases spanning the gap. CDR3 length: 15 amino acids. CDR1 is MDHEN, CDR2 SYDVKM, per germline. The source of this sequence is a male donor with esophageal squamous cell carcinoma. Sequencing used normal esophageal tissue next to the tumor. The rearrangement uses TRBV28 and TRBJ2-7; D gene uncertain. CDR3 residues: CASSPWSNSYNEQYF. DNA for the CDR3: TGTGCCAGCAGCCCCTGGTCAAACTCCTACAATGAGCAGTACTTC.